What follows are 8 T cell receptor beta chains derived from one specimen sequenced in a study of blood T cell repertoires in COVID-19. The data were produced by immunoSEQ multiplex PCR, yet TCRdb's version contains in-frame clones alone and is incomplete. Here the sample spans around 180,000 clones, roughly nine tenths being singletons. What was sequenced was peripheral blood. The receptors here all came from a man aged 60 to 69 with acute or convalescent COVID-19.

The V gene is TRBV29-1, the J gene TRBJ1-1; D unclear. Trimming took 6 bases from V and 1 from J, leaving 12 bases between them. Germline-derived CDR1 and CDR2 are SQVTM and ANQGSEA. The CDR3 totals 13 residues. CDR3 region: CSVAMAPNTEAFF. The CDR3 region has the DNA TGCAGCGTCGCCATGGCACCGAACACTGAAGCTTTCTTT.

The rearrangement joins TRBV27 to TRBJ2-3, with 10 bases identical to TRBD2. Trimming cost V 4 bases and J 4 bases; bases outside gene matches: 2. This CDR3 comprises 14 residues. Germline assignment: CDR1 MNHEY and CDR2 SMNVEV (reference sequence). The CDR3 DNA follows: TGTGCCAGCAGTTCTCTAGCGGGAGCAGATACGCAGTATTTT. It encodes CASSSLAGADTQYF.

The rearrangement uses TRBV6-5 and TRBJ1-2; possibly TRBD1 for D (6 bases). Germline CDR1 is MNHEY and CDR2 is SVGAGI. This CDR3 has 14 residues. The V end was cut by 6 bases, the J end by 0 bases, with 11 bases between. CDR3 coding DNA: TGTGCCAGCAGAGCCCAGGGGACTAACTATGGCTACACCTTC. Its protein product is CASRAQGTNYGYTF.

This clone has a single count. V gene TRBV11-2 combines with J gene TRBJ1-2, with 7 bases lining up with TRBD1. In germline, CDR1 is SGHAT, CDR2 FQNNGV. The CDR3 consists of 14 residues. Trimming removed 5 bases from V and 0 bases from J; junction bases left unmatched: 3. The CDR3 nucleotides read TGTGCCAGCAGCCTAGGGACAGCTAACTATGGCTACACCTTC. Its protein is CASSLGTANYGYTF.

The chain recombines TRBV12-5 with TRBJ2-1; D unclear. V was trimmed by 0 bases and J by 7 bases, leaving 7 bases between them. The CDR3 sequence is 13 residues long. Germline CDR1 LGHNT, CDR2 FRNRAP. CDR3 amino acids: CASGLVFLNEQFF. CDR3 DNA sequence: TGTGCTAGTGGTTTGGTTTTTCTGAATGAGCAGTTCTTC.

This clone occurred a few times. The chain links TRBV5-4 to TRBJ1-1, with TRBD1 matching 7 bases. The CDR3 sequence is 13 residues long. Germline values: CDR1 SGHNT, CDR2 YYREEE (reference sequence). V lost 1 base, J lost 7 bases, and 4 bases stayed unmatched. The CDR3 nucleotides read TGTGCCAGCAGCTTGCCGTGGGACAGTGAAGCTTTCTTT. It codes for CASSLPWDSEAFF.

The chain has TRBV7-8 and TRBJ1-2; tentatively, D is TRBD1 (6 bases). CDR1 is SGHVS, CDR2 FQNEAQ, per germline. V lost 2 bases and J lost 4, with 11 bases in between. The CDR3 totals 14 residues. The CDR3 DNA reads TGTGCCAGCAGCTTAAACAGGGACGGCTATGGCTACACCTTC. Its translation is CASSLNRDGYGYTF.

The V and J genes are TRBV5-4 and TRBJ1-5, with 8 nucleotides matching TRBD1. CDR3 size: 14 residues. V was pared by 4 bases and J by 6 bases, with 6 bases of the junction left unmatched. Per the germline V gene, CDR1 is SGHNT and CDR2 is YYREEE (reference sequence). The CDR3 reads CASSRQGSGQPQHF. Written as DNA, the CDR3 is TGTGCCAGCAGCCGACAGGGGTCGGGTCAGCCCCAGCATTTT.